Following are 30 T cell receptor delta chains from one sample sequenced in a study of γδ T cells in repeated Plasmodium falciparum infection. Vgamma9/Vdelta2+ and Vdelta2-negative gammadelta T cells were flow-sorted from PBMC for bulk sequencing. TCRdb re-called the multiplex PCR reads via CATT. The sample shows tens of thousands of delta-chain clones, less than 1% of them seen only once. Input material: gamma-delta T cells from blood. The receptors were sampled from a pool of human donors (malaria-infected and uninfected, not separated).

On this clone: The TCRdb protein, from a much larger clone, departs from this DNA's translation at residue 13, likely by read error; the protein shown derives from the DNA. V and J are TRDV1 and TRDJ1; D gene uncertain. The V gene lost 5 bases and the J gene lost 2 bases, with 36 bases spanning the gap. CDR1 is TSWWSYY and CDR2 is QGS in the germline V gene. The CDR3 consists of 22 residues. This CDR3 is CALGFQPSTAVLKVFKTDKLIF. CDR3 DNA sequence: TGTGCTCTTGGGTTTCAACCGTCCACAGCGGTACTGAAGGTCTTTAAGACCGATAAACTCATCTTT.

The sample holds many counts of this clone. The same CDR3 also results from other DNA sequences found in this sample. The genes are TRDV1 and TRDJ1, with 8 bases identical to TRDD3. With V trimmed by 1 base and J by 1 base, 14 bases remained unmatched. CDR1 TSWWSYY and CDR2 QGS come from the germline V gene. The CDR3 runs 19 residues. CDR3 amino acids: CALGEPCLRTGGLTDKLIF. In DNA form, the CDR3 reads TGTGCTCTTGGGGAACCATGCCTACGGACTGGGGGCCTCACCGATAAACTCATCTTT.

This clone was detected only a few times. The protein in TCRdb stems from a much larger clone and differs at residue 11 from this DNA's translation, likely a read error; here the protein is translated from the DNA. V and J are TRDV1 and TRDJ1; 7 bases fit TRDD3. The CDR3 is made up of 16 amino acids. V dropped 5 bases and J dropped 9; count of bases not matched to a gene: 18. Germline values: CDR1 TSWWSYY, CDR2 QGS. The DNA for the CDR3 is TGTGCTCTTGGGAACTTCCCGAGGTACTGGGGTGGGGAACTCATCTTT. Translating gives CALGNFPRYWGGELIF.

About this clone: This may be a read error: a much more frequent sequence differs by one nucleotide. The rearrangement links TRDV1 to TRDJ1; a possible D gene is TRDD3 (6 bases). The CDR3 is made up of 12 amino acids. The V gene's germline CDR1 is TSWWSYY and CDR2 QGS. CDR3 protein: CALGDYADKLIF. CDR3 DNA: TGTGCTCTGGGGGACTACGCCGATAAACTCATCTTT.

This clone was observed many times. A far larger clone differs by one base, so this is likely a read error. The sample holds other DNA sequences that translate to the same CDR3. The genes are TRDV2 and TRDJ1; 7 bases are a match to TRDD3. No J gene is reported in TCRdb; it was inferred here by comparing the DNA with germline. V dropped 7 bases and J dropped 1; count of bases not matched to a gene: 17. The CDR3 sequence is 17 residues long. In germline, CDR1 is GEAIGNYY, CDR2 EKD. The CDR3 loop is CACDRMGGSPGTDKLIF. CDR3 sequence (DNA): TGTGCCTGCGATCGGATGGGGGGATCTCCGGGCACCGATAAACTCATCTTT.

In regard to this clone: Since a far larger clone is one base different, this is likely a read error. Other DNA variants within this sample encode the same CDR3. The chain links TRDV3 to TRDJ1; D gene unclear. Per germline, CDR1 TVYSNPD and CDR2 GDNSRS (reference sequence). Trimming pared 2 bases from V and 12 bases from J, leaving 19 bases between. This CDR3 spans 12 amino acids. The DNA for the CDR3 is TGTGCCTTTGTAGCTGGACCGAAGAGGGTCATCTTT. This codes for CAFVAGPKRVIF.

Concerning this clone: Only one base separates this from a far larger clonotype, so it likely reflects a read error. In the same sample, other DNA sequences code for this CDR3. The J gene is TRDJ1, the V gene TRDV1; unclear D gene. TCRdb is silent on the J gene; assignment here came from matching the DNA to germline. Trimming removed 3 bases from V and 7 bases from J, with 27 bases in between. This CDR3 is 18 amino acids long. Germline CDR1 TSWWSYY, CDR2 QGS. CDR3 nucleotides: TGTGCTCTTGGGGATACTCTTACGGCGAACAGTAAATCCAGTAAACTCATCTTT. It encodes CALGDTLTANSKSSKLIF.

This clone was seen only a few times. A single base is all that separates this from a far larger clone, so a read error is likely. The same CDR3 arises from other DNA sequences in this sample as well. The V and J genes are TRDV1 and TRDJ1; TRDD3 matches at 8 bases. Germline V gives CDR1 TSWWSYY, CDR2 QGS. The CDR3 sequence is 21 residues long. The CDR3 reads CALGVPLGATFGGLATDKLIF. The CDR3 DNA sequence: TGTGCCCTTGGGGTACCCTTGGGGGCCACCTTTGGGGGATTAGCCACCGATAAACTCATCTTT.

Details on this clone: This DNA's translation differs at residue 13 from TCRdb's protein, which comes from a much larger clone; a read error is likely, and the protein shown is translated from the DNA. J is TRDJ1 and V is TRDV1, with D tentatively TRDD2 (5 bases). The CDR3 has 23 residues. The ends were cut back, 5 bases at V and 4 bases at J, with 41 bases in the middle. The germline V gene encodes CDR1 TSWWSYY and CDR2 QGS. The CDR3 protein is CALGNPLGPRPHPVNYPSDKLIF. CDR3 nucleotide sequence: TGTGCTCTTGGGAACCCCCTAGGTCCTAGACCCCATCCGGTGAACTATCCCAGCGATAAACTCATCTTT.

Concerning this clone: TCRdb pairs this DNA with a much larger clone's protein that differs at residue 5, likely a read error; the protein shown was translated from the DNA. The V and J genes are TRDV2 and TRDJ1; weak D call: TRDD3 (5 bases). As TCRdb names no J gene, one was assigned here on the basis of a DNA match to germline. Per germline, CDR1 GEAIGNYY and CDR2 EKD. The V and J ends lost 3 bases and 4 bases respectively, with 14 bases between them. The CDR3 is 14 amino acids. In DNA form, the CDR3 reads TGTGCCTGTGACTCCGTAACGGGGAACGATAAACTCATCTTT. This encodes CACDSVTGNDKLIF.

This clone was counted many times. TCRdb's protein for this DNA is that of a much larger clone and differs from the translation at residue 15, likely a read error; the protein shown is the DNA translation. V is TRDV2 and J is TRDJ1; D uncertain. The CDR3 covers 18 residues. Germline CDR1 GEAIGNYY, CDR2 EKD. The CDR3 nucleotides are TGTGCCTGTGACACCGTCGGACTGCGGGACCGTAATTTCGATGAACTCATCTTT. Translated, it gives CACDTVGLRDRNFDELIF.

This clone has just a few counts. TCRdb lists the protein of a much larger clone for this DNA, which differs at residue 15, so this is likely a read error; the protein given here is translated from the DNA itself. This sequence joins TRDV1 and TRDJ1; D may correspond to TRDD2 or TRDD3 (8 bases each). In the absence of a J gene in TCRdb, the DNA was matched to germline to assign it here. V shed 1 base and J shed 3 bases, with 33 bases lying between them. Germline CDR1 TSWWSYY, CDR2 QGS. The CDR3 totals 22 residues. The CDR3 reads CALGERPLLPTAGGHGPDKLIF. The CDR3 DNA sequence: TGTGCTCTTGGGGAACGCCCACTTCTTCCTACAGCTGGGGGACACGGGCCCGATAAACTCATCTTT.

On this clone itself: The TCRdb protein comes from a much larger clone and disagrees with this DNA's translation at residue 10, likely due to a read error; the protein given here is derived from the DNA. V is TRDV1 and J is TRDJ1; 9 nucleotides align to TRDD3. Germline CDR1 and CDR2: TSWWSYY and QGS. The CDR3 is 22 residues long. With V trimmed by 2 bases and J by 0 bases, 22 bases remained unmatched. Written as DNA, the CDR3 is TGTGCTCTTGGGGAATTTAGGCTTCCTGCCGGGGATACGGAAACCTACACCGATAAACTCATCTTT. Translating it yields CALGEFRLPAGDTETYTDKLIF.

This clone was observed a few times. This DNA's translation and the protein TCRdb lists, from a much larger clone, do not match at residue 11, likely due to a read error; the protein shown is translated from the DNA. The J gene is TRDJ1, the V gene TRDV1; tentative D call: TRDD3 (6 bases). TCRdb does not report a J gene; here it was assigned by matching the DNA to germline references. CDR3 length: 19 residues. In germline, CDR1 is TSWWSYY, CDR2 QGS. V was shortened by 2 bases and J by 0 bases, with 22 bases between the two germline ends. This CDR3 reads CALGEGAGARGGYTDKLIF. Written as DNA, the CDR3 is TGTGCTCTTGGGGAAGGCGCTGGGGCCCGGGGAGGGTACACCGATAAACTCATCTTT.

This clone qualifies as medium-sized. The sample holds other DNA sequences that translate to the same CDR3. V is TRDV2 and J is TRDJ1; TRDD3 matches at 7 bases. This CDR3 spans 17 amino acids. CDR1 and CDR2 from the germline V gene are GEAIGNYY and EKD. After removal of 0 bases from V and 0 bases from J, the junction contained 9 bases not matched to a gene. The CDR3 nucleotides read TGTGCCTGTGACACCCTTGGGGGACCAAAGTACACCGATAAACTCATCTTT. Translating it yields CACDTLGGPKYTDKLIF.

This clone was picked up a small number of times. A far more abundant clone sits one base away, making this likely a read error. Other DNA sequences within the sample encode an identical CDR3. In nucleotides, the CDR3 is TGCGCCTGTGACAGGGGGGGAAGAGGAAAACTCATCTTT. It yields the protein CACDRGGRGKLIF. This sequence joins TRDV2 and TRDJ1; possible D gene TRDD3, 6 bases. The J gene is not listed in TCRdb, so it was assigned here from a DNA match to germline. The CDR3 is 13 residues long. Germline values: CDR1 GEAIGNYY, CDR2 EKD.

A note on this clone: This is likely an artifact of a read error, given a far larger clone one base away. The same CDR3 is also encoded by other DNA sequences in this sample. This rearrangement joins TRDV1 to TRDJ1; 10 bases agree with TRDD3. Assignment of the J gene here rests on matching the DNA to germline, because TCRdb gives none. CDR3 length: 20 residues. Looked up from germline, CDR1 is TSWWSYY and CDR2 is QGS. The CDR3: CALGEGSAWGIQAYTDKLIF. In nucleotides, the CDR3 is TGTGCTCTCGGGGAAGGTTCCGCGTGGGGGATACAGGCTTACACCGATAAACTCATCTTT.

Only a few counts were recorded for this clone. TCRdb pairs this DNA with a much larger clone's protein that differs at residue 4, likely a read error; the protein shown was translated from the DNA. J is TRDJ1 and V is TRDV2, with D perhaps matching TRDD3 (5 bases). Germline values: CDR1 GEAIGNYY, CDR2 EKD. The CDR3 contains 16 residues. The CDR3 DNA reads TGTGCCTGTTACACCGGGGTACGGGGGTGTGTCGATAAACTCATCTTT. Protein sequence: CACYTGVRGCVDKLIF.

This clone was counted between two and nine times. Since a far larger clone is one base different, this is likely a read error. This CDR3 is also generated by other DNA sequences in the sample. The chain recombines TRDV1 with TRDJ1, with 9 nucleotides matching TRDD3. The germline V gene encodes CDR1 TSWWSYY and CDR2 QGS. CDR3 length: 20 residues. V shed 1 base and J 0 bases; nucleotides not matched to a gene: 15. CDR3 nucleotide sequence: TGTGCTCTTGGGGAACCGGCCTCAGTAGTCTGGGGGATTTACACCGATAAACTCATCTTT. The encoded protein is CALGEPASVVWGIYTDKLIF.

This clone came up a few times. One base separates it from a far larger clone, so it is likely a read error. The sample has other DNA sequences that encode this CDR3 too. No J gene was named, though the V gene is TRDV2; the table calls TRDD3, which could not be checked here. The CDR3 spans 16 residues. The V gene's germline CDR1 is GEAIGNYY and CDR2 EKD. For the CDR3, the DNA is TGTGCCTGTGACACCAACCTAGGGGATACGGCCGATAAACTAATCTTT. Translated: CACDTNLGDTADKLIF.

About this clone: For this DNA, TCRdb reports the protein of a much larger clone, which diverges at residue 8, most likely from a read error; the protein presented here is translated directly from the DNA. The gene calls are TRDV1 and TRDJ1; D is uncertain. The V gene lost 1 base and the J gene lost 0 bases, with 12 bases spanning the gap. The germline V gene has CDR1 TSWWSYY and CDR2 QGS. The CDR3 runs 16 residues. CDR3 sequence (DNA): TGTGCTCTTGGGGAACAAGCCGACGGGGACACCGATAAACTCATCTTT. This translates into CALGEQADGDTDKLIF.

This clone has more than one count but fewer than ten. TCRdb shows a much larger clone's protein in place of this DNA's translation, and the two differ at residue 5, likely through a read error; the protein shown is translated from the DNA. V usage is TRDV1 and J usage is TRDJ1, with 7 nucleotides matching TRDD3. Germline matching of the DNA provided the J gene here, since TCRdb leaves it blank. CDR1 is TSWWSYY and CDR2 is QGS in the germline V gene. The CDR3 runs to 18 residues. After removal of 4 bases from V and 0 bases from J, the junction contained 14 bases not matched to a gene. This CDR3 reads CALGGLSHLGGYTDKLIF. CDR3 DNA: TGTGCTCTTGGGGGACTCTCCCACCTGGGGGGATACACCGATAAACTCATCTTT.

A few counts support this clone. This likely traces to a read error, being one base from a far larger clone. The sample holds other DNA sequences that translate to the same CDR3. The CDR3 nucleotides are TGTGCCTGTGACCCTCTGGGGGATAAGTACACTGATAAACTCATCTTT. Translated: CACDPLGDKYTDKLIF. The chain carries TRDV2 and TRDJ1, with 10 positions matching TRDD3. The J gene was not available in TCRdb and was assigned here by matching the DNA to germline segments. CDR3 length equals 16 residues. The germline gives CDR1 GEAIGNYY, CDR2 EKD.

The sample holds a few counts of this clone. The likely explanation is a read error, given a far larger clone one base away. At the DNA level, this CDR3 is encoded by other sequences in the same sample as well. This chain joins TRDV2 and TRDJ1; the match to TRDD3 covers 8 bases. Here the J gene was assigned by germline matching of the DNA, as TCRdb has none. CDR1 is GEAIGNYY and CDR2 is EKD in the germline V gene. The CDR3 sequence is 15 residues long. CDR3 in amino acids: CACDLLGENTDKLIF. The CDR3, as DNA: TGTGCCTGTGACCTTCTGGGGGAAAACACTGATAAACTCATCTTT.

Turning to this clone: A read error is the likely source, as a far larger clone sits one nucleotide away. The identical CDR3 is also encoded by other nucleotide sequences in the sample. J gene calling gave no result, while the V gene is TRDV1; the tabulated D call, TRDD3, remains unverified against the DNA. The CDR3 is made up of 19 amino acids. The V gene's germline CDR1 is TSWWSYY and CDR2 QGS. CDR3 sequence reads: CALGEPSSLGVHHTDKLIF. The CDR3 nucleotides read TGTGCTCTTGGGGAGCCTAGTAGTCTGGGGGTCCACCACACCGATAAACTCATCTTC.

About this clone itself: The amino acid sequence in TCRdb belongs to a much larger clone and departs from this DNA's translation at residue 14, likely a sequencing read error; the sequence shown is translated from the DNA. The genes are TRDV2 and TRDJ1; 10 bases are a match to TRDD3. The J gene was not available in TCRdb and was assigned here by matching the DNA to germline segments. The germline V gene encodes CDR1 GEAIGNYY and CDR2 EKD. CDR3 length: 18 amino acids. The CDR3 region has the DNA TGTGCCTGTGACCCCTTGGGGGATACAACTATGAACACCAATAAACTCATCTTT. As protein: CACDPLGDTTMNTNKLIF.

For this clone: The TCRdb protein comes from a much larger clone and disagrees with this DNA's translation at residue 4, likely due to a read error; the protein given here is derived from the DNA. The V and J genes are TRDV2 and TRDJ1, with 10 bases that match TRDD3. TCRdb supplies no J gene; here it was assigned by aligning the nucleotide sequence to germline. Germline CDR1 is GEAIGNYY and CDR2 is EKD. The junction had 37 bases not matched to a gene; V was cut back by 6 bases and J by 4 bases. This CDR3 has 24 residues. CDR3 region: CACNPITPSVPDTGGSFRGDKLIF. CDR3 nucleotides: TGTGCCTGTAACCCGATTACCCCCTCGGTTCCCGATACTGGGGGATCATTCCGGGGCGATAAACTCATCTTT.

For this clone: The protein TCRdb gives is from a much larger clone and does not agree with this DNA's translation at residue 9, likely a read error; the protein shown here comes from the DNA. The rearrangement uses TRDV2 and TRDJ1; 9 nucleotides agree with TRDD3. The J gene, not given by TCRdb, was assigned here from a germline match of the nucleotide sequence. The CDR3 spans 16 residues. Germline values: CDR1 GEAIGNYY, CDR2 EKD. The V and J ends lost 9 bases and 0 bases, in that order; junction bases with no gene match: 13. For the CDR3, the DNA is TGTGCCCTACGACGGGGATACGATCAGTACACCGATAAACTCATCTTT. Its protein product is CALRRGYDQYTDKLIF.

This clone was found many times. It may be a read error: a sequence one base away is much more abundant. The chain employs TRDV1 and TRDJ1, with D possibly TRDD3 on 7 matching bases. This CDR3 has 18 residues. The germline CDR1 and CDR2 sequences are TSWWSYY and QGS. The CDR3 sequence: CALGELILRLGGTVKLIF. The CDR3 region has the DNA TGTGCTCTTGGGGAACTAATCCTACGTCTGGGGGGGACCGTTAAACTCATCTTT.

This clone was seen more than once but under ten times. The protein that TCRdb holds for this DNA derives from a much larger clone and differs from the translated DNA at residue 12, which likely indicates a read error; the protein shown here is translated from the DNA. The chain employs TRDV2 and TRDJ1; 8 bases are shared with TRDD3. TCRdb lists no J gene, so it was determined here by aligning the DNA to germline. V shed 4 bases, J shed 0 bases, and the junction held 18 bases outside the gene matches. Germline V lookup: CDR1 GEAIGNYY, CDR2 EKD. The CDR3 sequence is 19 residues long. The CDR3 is CACEPPLGVFGSNTDKLIF. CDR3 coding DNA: TGTGCCTGTGAGCCTCCACTGGGGGTCTTCGGGAGTAACACCGATAAACTCATCTTT.